What follows describes a single T cell receptor (beta chain). What antigen it recognizes has not been identified. No base qualities exist here, and no much larger clone lies one base off it. The library was prepared using 5' RACE. For sequencing, an Illumina MiSeq was employed. The raw public reads went through TCRdb reprocessing: fastp at Q25, MiXCR clone calling, in-frame beta chains kept. Every distinct CDR3 protein forms one entry, paired with its most common genes and DNA. The sample table lists around 67,000 distinct CDR3 sequences, 16% of them with a count of one. Approximately 5.4% of the sample goes to the ten largest clones. This sample was taken from a study of HIV-infected patients and healthy controls (dated by TCRdb to 2013 to 2016). The germline V gene (reference sequence) provides CDR1 LNHNV and CDR2 YYDKDF. From its cysteine to its phenylalanine, the CDR3 spans 17 amino acids. Only the CDR3 region is kept as DNA, spanning 51 bases read in frame from base 1. V loses 0 bases, J loses 3 bases, and the germline ends lie 15 bases apart.

The receptor's source is a human donor in good health. Source material: CD4+ T cells from blood. In this chain, TRBV15 is recombined with TRBJ2-4; the D gene is possibly TRBD1 or TRBD2, with 5 bases matching each. The nucleotide sequence reads TGTGCCACCAGCAGAGATGGGGGTGGGGGAATCAAAAACATTCAGTACTTC. Its translation reads: CATSRDGGGGIKNIQYF.